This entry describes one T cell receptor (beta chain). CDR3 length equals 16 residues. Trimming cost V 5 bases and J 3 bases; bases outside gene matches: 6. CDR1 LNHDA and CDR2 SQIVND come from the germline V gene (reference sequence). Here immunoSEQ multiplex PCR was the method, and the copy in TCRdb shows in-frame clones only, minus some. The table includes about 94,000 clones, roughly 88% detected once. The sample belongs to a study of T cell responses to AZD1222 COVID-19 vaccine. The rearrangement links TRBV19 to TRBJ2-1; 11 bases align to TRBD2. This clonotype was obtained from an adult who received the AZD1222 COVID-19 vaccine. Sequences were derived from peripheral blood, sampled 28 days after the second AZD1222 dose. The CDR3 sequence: CASSHPGTSGYNEQFF. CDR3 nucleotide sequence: TGTGCCAGTAGTCACCCCGGGACTAGCGGCTACAATGAGCAGTTCTTC.